This T cell receptor beta chain was captured in a study of cytomegalovirus exposure and HLA in healthy donors. Study outcomes and limitations: A cluster of highly shared sequence variants was likely a sequencing artifact. Through in vitro validation, three CMV-associated chains were shown to be specific for CMV antigens. Later analysis reportedly placed an Asian-associated ancestry cluster below the roughly 690-donor mean in N-insertions.

The CDR3 is 16 amino acids. Trimming stripped 1 base from V and 5 bases from J, with 12 bases between. Germline-derived CDR1 and CDR2 are MNHNS and SASEGT. For this clone: The antigen is unknown.

It was with 60 Vbeta and 13 Jbeta primers that the PCR ran. The data were produced by immunoSEQ multiplex PCR, yet TCRdb's version contains in-frame clones alone and is incomplete. The sample comprises more than 95,000 clones, 80% of which are singletons, and approximately 9% rests with the top ten. Sequencing used PBMCs. The chain links TRBV6-1 to TRBJ1-6; D possibly corresponds to TRBD1 (6 bases). This sequence originates from a man aged 25 to 40 in good health and CMV-seropositive. CDR3 in DNA: TGTGCCAGCAGTGAAGTTCCTGGACAGCATAATTCACCCCTCCACTTT. This encodes CASSEVPGQHNSPLHF.